This entry lists 27 T cell receptor beta chains sequenced from one sample in a study of cytomegalovirus exposure and HLA in healthy donors. Sequencing was performed with immunoSEQ multiplex PCR; in TCRdb, only in-frame clones are kept and a portion is missing. The table lists 150,000 to 250,000 clones, 80% to 85% of them singletons. What was sequenced was PBMCs. The receptors come from a woman aged 25 to 45 in good health and CMV-seronegative.

The chain employs TRBV30 and TRBJ2-2, with D perhaps matching TRBD2 (5 bases). The germline CDR1 and CDR2 sequences are GTSNPN and SVGIG (reference sequence). This CDR3 comprises 13 residues. Trimming pared 2 bases from V and 3 bases from J, leaving 7 bases between. Here the CDR3 DNA reads TGTGCCTGGAGTAAGCGGCACACCGGGGAGCTGTTTTTT. Its translation is CAWSKRHTGELFF.

The gene calls are TRBV19 and TRBJ1-2, with D uncertain. The CDR3 length is 14 residues. CDR1 and CDR2 from the germline V gene are LNHDA and SQIVND (reference sequence). The V end lost 9 bases, the J end lost 0 bases, and 14 bases lay between the germline ends. The CDR3 coding sequence is TGTGCCAGCACTGACCTGAGGACTAACTATGGCTACACCTTC. Its protein is CASTDLRTNYGYTF.

The chain uses TRBV12-5 and TRBJ2-5; D perhaps matches TRBD1 (5 bases). The germline V gene has CDR1 LGHNT and CDR2 FRNRAP. Trimming pared 5 bases from V and 2 bases from J, leaving 12 bases between. This CDR3 has 14 residues. CDR3 loop: CASGLGVGQETQYF. As DNA, the CDR3 is TGTGCTAGTGGTCTAGGGGTAGGGCAAGAGACCCAGTACTTC.

The table lists this clone with many counts. The chain links TRBV30 to TRBJ2-5; 8 bases are a match to TRBD2. The V gene end was trimmed by 3 bases and the J gene end by 0 bases; junction bases not matched to a gene: 12. The CDR3 is 17 amino acids. Germline loops: CDR1 GTSNPN, CDR2 SVGIG (reference sequence). CDR3 sequence reads: CAWSLGSGGLYQETQYF. In DNA, the CDR3 is TGTGCCTGGAGCCTCGGAAGCGGGGGTTTGTACCAAGAGACCCAGTACTTC.

Written as DNA, the CDR3 is TGCGCCAGCAGCTGGGGACAGGGGGCGATGACTGAAGCTTTCTTT. The encoded protein is CASSWGQGAMTEAFF. This rearrangement joins TRBV5-1 to TRBJ1-1; TRBD1 aligns across 12 bases. This CDR3 comprises 15 residues. CDR1 and CDR2 (germline): SGHRS, YFSETQ. Trimming took 3 bases from V and 5 from J; bases not matched to a gene: 5.

The rearrangement uses TRBV18 and TRBJ2-5; TRBD1 might be the D (6 bases). The CDR3 covers 15 residues. V dropped 2 bases and J dropped 2 bases, with 12 bases sitting between them. Germline V gene data show CDR1 as KGHSH and CDR2 as LQKENI. The CDR3 protein is CASSPGIRGQETQYF. The CDR3 DNA sequence: TGTGCCAGCTCACCAGGTATCAGGGGACAAGAGACCCAGTACTTC.

The rearrangement joins TRBV2 to TRBJ2-5; 7 bases fit TRBD2. The CDR3 consists of 14 residues. With 6 bases clipped from V and 5 bases from J, the junction kept 9 bases outside the gene matches. Germline CDR1 is SNHLY and CDR2 is FYNNEI. In DNA form, the CDR3 reads TGTGCCAGCAGCGAGGCGGGAGTCGCTGAGACCCAGTACTTC. Translation gives CASSEAGVAETQYF.

This chain links TRBV6-1 with TRBJ1-1; 8 bases match TRBD1. The V gene end was trimmed by 3 bases and the J gene end by 5 bases; junction bases not matched to a gene: 8. CDR3 size: 15 residues. Germline CDR1 and CDR2: MNHNS and SASEGT. This CDR3 is CASSEPRTGRTEAFF. DNA for the CDR3: TGTGCCAGCAGTGAGCCTCGGACAGGGCGGACTGAAGCTTTCTTT.

The chain is built from TRBV4-2 and TRBJ2-3; 8 positions agree with TRBD2. With V trimmed by 1 base and J by 2 bases, 8 bases remained unmatched. The CDR3 has 17 amino acids. In germline, CDR1 is LGHNA, CDR2 YNFKEQ. The CDR3 loop is CASSQAGREEVTDTQYF. The CDR3 bases are TGTGCCAGCAGCCAAGCGGGGCGGGAGGAGGTCACAGATACGCAGTATTTT.

V gene TRBV25-1 combines with J gene TRBJ2-7, with TRBD1 identical over 8 bases. Trimming removed 6 bases from V and 5 bases from J; junction bases left unmatched: 9. This CDR3 contains 14 residues. CDR1 MGHDK and CDR2 SYGVNS come from the germline V gene. The CDR3 DNA reads as TGTGCCAGCAGCACCGGGGCAGGGGGCGACGAGCAGTACTTC. Protein sequence: CASSTGAGGDEQYF.

The J gene is TRBJ2-7, the V gene TRBV29-1, with TRBD2 matching 7 bases. The J segment lost 6 bases and the V segment lost 4 bases, leaving 15 bases of the junction unmatched. The CDR3 totals 15 residues. CDR1 and CDR2 (germline): SQVTM, ANQGSEA. The CDR3 coding sequence is TGCAGCGTTGTCTCCCTTTGGGCGGGAGTCGCCGAGCAGTACTTC. Translation: CSVVSLWAGVAEQYF.

The V call is TRBV7-9, the J call TRBJ2-1; 7 nucleotides agree with TRBD2. The CDR3 is 16 residues long. Germline-derived CDR1 and CDR2 are SEHNR and FQNEAQ (reference sequence). J gave up 5 bases and V 4 bases, and 11 bases lay outside the gene matches. The CDR3 is CASSYPGGSGDNEQFF. The CDR3 bases are TGTGCCAGCAGCTACCCCGGGGGGAGCGGAGACAATGAGCAGTTCTTC.

J is TRBJ2-6 and V is TRBV28; 8 nucleotides line up with TRBD1. Germline V lookup: CDR1 MDHEN, CDR2 SYDVKM. V lost 3 bases and J lost 0; bases outside the gene matches: 10. This CDR3 has 19 amino acids. Here the CDR3 reads CASSFHPGQGYSGANVLTF. In DNA form, the CDR3 reads TGTGCCAGCAGTTTTCACCCCGGACAGGGTTACTCTGGGGCCAACGTCCTGACTTTC.

The chain carries TRBV5-1 and TRBJ1-1; weak D call: TRBD1 (5 bases). The V end lost 0 bases, the J end lost 0 bases, and 6 bases lay between the germline ends. This CDR3 spans 14 amino acids. CDR1 and CDR2 from the germline V gene are SGHRS and YFSETQ. CDR3: CASSLAQVNTEAFF. CDR3 coding DNA: TGCGCCAGCAGCTTGGCACAGGTGAACACTGAAGCTTTCTTT. Supplemented by reference TRBV5-1 and TRBJ1-1, the full variable domain reads KAGVTQTPRYLIKTRGQQVTLSCSPISGHRSVSWYQQTPGQGLQFLFEYFSETQRNKGNFPGRFSGRQFSNSRSEMNVSTLELGDSALYLCASSLAQVNTEAFFGQGTRLTVV.

V is TRBV9 and J is TRBJ2-2; D may be TRBD2 (5 bases). From germline, CDR1 is SGDLS and CDR2 YYNGEE. Trimming removed 7 bases from V and 2 bases from J, with 9 bases in between. The CDR3 extends over 13 amino acids. DNA for the CDR3: TGTGCCAGCGCTCGGGAAAACACCGGGGAGCTGTTTTTT. Its protein is CASARENTGELFF.

The chain links TRBV27 to TRBJ2-6, with D possibly matching TRBD2 (7 bases). Looked up from germline, CDR1 is MNHEY and CDR2 is SMNVEV (reference sequence). This CDR3 is 20 amino acids long. V dropped 2 bases and J dropped 1 base, with 21 bases sitting between them. This chain's CDR3 is CASSLRGAGELRSGANVLTF. The CDR3 DNA reads as TGTGCCAGCAGTTTAAGGGGGGCGGGAGAATTAAGGTCTGGGGCCAACGTCCTGACTTTC. The whole variable domain, remainder taken from reference TRBV27 and TRBJ2-6, is EAQVTQNPRYLITVTGKKLTVTCSQNMNHEYMSWYRQDPGLGLRQIYYSMNVEVTDKGDVPEGYKVSRKEKRNFPLILESPSPNQTSLYFCASSLRGAGELRSGANVLTFGAGSRLTVL.

In this sample, this clone turned up a few times. The same CDR3 can be traced to other DNA sequences in this sample. This chain uses TRBV28 with TRBJ2-5, with 12 bases that match TRBD2. CDR1 and CDR2 from the germline V gene are MDHEN and SYDVKM. This CDR3 has 15 residues. With 5 bases clipped from V and 2 bases from J, the junction kept 3 bases outside the gene matches. The CDR3 is CASSGGTSGQETQYF. CDR3 DNA sequence: TGTGCCAGCAGTGGGGGGACTAGCGGGCAAGAGACCCAGTACTTC.

This rearrangement joins TRBV11-1 to TRBJ1-2; D not resolved. V lost 4 bases and J lost 4, with 13 bases in between. Germline V gene data show CDR1 as SGHAT and CDR2 as FQDESV (reference sequence). The CDR3 contains 14 residues. The CDR3 region has the DNA TGTGCCAGCAGCTCCCTCCTGGCGGGCTATGGCTACACCTTC. This sequence encodes CASSSLLAGYGYTF.

This chain uses TRBV7-9 with TRBJ2-2; 8 bases match TRBD1. The CDR3 runs to 14 residues. Per germline, CDR1 SEHNR and CDR2 FQNEAQ (reference sequence). The ends lost 2 bases at V and 4 bases at J; junction bases unmatched: 0. The CDR3 DNA sequence: TGTGCCAGCAGCTTAACAGGGGGCACCGGGGAGCTGTTTTTT. This gives the protein CASSLTGGTGELFF.

The rearrangement joins TRBV19 to TRBJ2-1, with D possibly being TRBD2 (5 bases). This CDR3 contains 13 residues. Per germline, CDR1 LNHDA and CDR2 SQIVND (reference sequence). The ends were cut back, 7 bases at V and 5 bases at J, with 12 bases in the middle. The CDR3 bases are TGTGCCAGTACCGCAGACGGGAACAATGAGCAGTTCTTC. Translation gives CASTADGNNEQFF.

A note on this clone: Its ends do not fully match the called genes, so a read error is possible. The chain has TRBV5-4 and TRBJ1-4; D gene uncertain. CDR1 and CDR2 from the germline V gene are SGHNT and YYREEE (reference sequence). The CDR3 extends over 12 amino acids. The CDR3 region is CASSSTNERLFF. Here the CDR3 DNA reads TGTGCCAGCAGTTCAACTAATGAAAGACTGTTTTTT.

This clone was found a few times. This chain joins TRBV20-1 and TRBJ1-1; D is uncertain. V dropped 5 bases and J dropped 5 bases, with 9 bases sitting between them. Germline CDR1 and CDR2: DFQATT and SNEGSKA (reference sequence). The CDR3 consists of 11 residues. The CDR3 DNA is TGCAGTGCTGGGGAGAAGACTGAAGCTTTCTTT. Protein product: CSAGEKTEAFF.

The V call is TRBV6-5, the J call TRBJ1-1; the D is unclear. The CDR3 has 16 residues. From germline, CDR1 is MNHEY and CDR2 SVGAGI. Deletions cut 0 bases from V and 0 bases from J, with 11 bases between. The DNA of the CDR3 is TGTGCCAGCAGTTACTCGAGCGCTACCGTGAACACTGAAGCTTTCTTT. Translated: CASSYSSATVNTEAFF.

This chain links TRBV7-8 with TRBJ2-7; the match to TRBD2 covers 8 bases. The trim removed 1 base at V and 4 bases at J, leaving 9 bases unmatched. The CDR3 totals 16 residues. Germline CDR1 is SGHVS and CDR2 is FQNEAQ. The CDR3 loop is CASSLGFAGGVYEQYF. In nucleotides, the CDR3 is TGTGCCAGCAGCTTAGGATTTGCGGGGGGAGTGTACGAGCAGTACTTC.

The chain is built from TRBV28 and TRBJ1-4, with 8 bases fitting TRBD1. There are 15 residues in the CDR3. Germline values: CDR1 MDHEN, CDR2 SYDVKM. With V trimmed by 5 bases and J by 10 bases, 12 bases remained unmatched. The CDR3 DNA reads as TGTGCCAGCAGTACCCACAGGGGGAATTTTGGAAAACTGTTTTTT. Translating it yields CASSTHRGNFGKLFF.

The table lists this clone with a few counts. This rearrangement joins TRBV5-1 to TRBJ1-1; 7 bases match TRBD1. Germline loops: CDR1 SGHRS, CDR2 YFSETQ. V lost 4 bases and J lost 1; bases outside the gene matches: 4. The CDR3 is 14 residues long. The DNA of the CDR3 is TGCGCCAGCAGCACCGGGACAGAGAACACTGAAGCTTTCTTT. It encodes CASSTGTENTEAFF.

CDR3 protein: CASSVGPGSRNEQFF. The CDR3 DNA is TGTGCCAGCAGCGTAGGCCCCGGGTCACGGAATGAGCAGTTCTTC. This chain uses TRBV9 with TRBJ2-1; D is ambiguous. The germline V and J ends were trimmed by 0 bases and 7 bases, with 14 bases remaining between them. The CDR3 spans 15 residues. Germline assignment: CDR1 SGDLS and CDR2 YYNGEE.